The 15 T cell receptor beta chains reported below all come from one sample, sequenced in a study of shared clonotypes between healthy human individuals. The assay was immunoSEQ multiplex PCR, and TCRdb's table has in-frame clones only and misses some. The top ten hold 50% of the sample, which has over 75,000 clones, about 70% seen once. The source material was memory CD8+ T cells sorted from blood. Stated subset: CD45RO+ cells pooled with CCR7-negative TemRA cells. Receptors were obtained from a man between 25 and 39 years old in good health.

This clone has more than one count but fewer than ten. This chain connects TRBV4-1 to TRBJ1-1; no firm D call. CDR3 length: 13 residues. Germline V gene lookup returns CDR1 MGHRA and CDR2 YSYEKL. With 5 bases removed from V and 4 bases from J, the gap between germline ends came to 11 bases. In nucleotides, the CDR3 is TGCGCCAGCAGCATGAGAGAAGTCACTGAAGCTTTCTTT. Translating it yields CASSMREVTEAFF.

A note on this clone: A much larger clone differs from this one at a single base, so this may be a read error. Other DNA sequences in the sample encode the same CDR3. The chain employs TRBV28 and TRBJ2-3; 8 bases agree with TRBD1. The CDR3 consists of 15 residues. Germline lookup yields CDR1 MDHEN and CDR2 SYDVKM. Unmatched junction bases numbered 3, after V lost 2 bases and J lost 2 bases. The CDR3 sequence is CASSLGQGHTDTQYF. The CDR3 DNA follows: TGTGCCAGCAGTTTAGGACAGGGCCACACAGATACGCAGTATTTT.

This chain connects TRBV25-1 to TRBJ2-3; 9 nucleotides align to TRBD2. The germline V gene has CDR1 MGHDK and CDR2 SYGVNS. The CDR3 contains 16 residues. J gave up 4 bases and V 2 bases, and 7 bases lay outside the gene matches. CDR3 in DNA: TGTGCCAGCAGTGAACCCCAGCGGGAGGACTCAGATACGCAGTATTTT. Translating it yields CASSEPQREDSDTQYF.

This clone appeared once. The chain links TRBV6-1 to TRBJ2-3; 14 bases match TRBD2. The CDR3 contains 16 residues. Trimming at V came to 1 base and at J to 7 bases, leaving 4 bases not matched to a gene. CDR1 MNHNS and CDR2 SASEGT come from the germline V gene. The CDR3 spells CASSEVTSGRDHTQYF. Here the CDR3 DNA reads TGTGCCAGCAGTGAAGTGACTAGCGGGAGGGATCATACGCAGTATTTT.

The chain employs TRBV29-1 and TRBJ2-2; possible D gene TRBD1, 6 bases. This CDR3 spans 15 amino acids. The V end lost 7 bases, the J end lost 2 bases, and 17 bases lay between the germline ends. Germline lookup yields CDR1 SQVTM and CDR2 ANQGSEA. CDR3 region: CSATGSLTNTGELFF. The CDR3, as DNA: TGCAGCGCCACAGGGTCCCTAACAAACACCGGGGAGCTGTTTTTT.

The chain is built from TRBV6-5 and TRBJ2-2, with D perhaps assigned TRBD1 or TRBD2 (5 bases each). Germline CDR1 MNHEY, CDR2 SVGAGI. The CDR3 is 15 residues long. V shed 4 bases and J shed 3 bases, with 12 bases lying between them. CDR3 amino acids: CASSFEGHDTGELFF. Written as DNA, the CDR3 is TGTGCCAGCAGTTTTGAGGGGCACGACACCGGGGAGCTGTTTTTT.

This chain links TRBV19 with TRBJ1-1, with unresolved D. V lost 5 bases and J 1 base, leaving 11 bases between the germline ends. Germline V gene sequence: CDR1 LNHDA, CDR2 SQIVND (reference sequence). The CDR3 contains 14 residues. The CDR3 coding sequence is TGTGCCAGTAGTCCGGTCTGGGGGAACACTGAAGCTTTCTTT. Protein sequence: CASSPVWGNTEAFF.

Judged by abundance, this clone is medium-sized. The genes are TRBV25-1 and TRBJ2-7, with 7 bases that match TRBD1. Germline V gives CDR1 MGHDK, CDR2 SYGVNS. The ends lost 4 bases at V and 2 bases at J; junction bases unmatched: 2. This CDR3 is built from 13 residues. Here the CDR3 DNA reads TGTGCCAGCAGTGCCGGGACAGCCTACGAGCAGTACTTC. Translating gives CASSAGTAYEQYF.

This chain joins TRBV2 and TRBJ2-1; D unresolved. The CDR3 contains 19 residues. Trimming took off 8 bases at V and 5 bases at J, with 31 bases between the two ends. CDR1 and CDR2 from the germline V gene are SNHLY and FYNNEI. DNA for the CDR3: TGTGCCAGCGATGGTGACTCTCATCGACAAAAGCAAGCCAACAATGAGCAGTTCTTC. This translates into CASDGDSHRQKQANNEQFF.

There are a few counts of this clone. J is TRBJ1-1 and V is TRBV6-6; D is unresolved. This CDR3 spans 14 amino acids. Germline CDR1 and CDR2: MNHNY and SVGAGI (reference sequence). Trimming cost V 6 bases and J 5 bases, with 16 bases left between them. The CDR3 is CASSSVNAATEAFF. In nucleotides, the CDR3 is TGTGCCAGCAGCTCCGTGAATGCGGCTACTGAAGCTTTCTTT.

The CDR3 protein is CASSHLLGSGGTYAKNIQYF. Here the CDR3 DNA reads TGTGCCAGCAGTCATCTCCTGGGGTCGGGTGGGACCTACGCCAAAAACATTCAGTACTTC. The rearrangement uses TRBV5-8 and TRBJ2-4, with D perhaps assigned TRBD1 or TRBD2 (5 bases each). Germline CDR1 reads SGHTS; CDR2 reads YDEGEE. Trimming pared 5 bases from V and 1 base from J, leaving 28 bases between. The CDR3 extends over 20 amino acids.

The chain links TRBV2 to TRBJ2-1, with 9 bases that match TRBD2. The germline V gene encodes CDR1 SNHLY and CDR2 FYNNEI. CDR3 size: 19 residues. The V and J ends lost 0 bases and 5 bases, in that order; junction bases with no gene match: 14. The CDR3 DNA is TGTGCCAGCAGTGAAGCGCTATTTTCCCCGACTAGCGGTGACAATGAGCAGTTCTTC. The encoded protein is CASSEALFSPTSGDNEQFF.

This sequence joins TRBV6-5 and TRBJ1-1; possible D gene TRBD1, 5 bases. Trimming removed 7 bases at V and 6 bases at J, with 18 bases between. CDR3 length: 14 residues. The germline V gene has CDR1 MNHEY and CDR2 SVGAGI. The CDR3 sequence is CASIPQDMGAEAFF. DNA of the CDR3: TGTGCCAGCATTCCACAGGATATGGGCGCTGAAGCTTTCTTT.

V is TRBV2 and J is TRBJ2-7, with D perhaps given as TRBD1 or TRBD2 (5 bases each). Deletions cut 7 bases from V and 3 bases from J, with 10 bases between. The CDR3 runs to 12 residues. Germline CDR1 and CDR2: SNHLY and FYNNEI. CDR3 sequence (DNA): TGTGCCAGCAAGGGGAGCTACTACGAGCAGTACTTC. It is translated as CASKGSYYEQYF.

The gene calls are TRBV19 and TRBJ2-2; D tentatively reads TRBD1 or TRBD2 (5 bases each). Between the trimmed V and J ends, which lost 1 base and 5 bases, there was a span of 8 bases. CDR3 length equals 14 residues. Germline V gene sequence: CDR1 LNHDA, CDR2 SQIVND (reference sequence). CDR3 amino acids: CASSIGDRTGELFF. The CDR3 DNA reads as TGTGCCAGTAGTATAGGGGACCGGACCGGGGAGCTGTTTTTT.